This T cell receptor (beta chain) is from a study of CD8+ T cells in alopecia areata. Study-wide results and limits: Uncertainty remains about how baseline CD8+ expansion links to response, with one nonresponder. Clarity of TCR sharing across patients fell short of that in mice, possibly HLA-related.

Treatment specified: oral pan-JAK inhibitor, 5-10 mg twice daily. Lesional scalp tissue (obtained by punch biopsy) and peripheral blood were collected from alopecia areata patients. Isolation of CD4+ and CD8+ T cells from PBMCs was achieved by sorting. CDR1 is GTSNPN, CDR2 SVGIG, per germline (reference sequence). The CDR3 is 15 residues long. V was pared by 4 bases and J by 5 bases, with 8 bases of the junction left unmatched. A remark on this clone: Antigen specificity is unknown.

Extracted RNA was reverse transcribed into cDNA, the sequencing template. TCRdb's table, derived via immunoSEQ multiplex PCR, lists solely in-frame clones and lacks some. Altogether over 100,000 clones are present, about 50% being singletons, with the ten largest covering around 0.46%. The V call is TRBV30, the J call TRBJ2-2; 9 bases fit TRBD1. Sample: CD4+ T cells sorted from blood, taken at week 4, from a patient treated with tofacitinib. The TCR sequence derives from a human donor with alopecia areata. CDR3 sequence reads: CAWTSQGQGTGELFF. The CDR3, as DNA: TGTGCCTGGACCTCCCAAGGACAGGGGACCGGGGAGCTGTTTTTT.